Given below is one T cell receptor (beta chain) in context. What it binds is unknown. The data stem from a study of cytomegalovirus exposure and HLA in healthy donors. The V segment lost 5 bases and the J segment 5 bases; nucleotides outside the gene matches: 16. CDR3 length: 19 amino acids. Germline loops: CDR1 SNHLY, CDR2 FYNNEI. The study's findings and limits: Specificity of three CMV-associated chains for CMV antigens was verified in vitro. Reportedly, diagnosis of cytomegalovirus status by the classifier showed high specificity and sensitivity.

Sequencing was performed with immunoSEQ multiplex PCR; in TCRdb, only in-frame clones are kept and a portion is missing. Here the sample spans fewer than 200,000 clones, approximately 83% being singletons. The chain couples TRBV2 to TRBJ2-5; 14 nucleotides agree with TRBD2. The receptor comes from a woman aged 18-29 years in good health and CMV-seropositive. Sequencing was performed on PBMCs. This CDR3 is CASSTTRRLAGGVTETQYF. Written as DNA, the CDR3 is TGTGCCAGCAGTACTACCCGCCGACTAGCGGGGGGGGTGACGGAGACCCAGTACTTC.